Following are 23 T cell receptor beta chains from one sample sequenced in a study of cytomegalovirus exposure and HLA in healthy donors. PCR used 60 Vbeta primers and 13 Jbeta primers. TCRdb's table, derived via immunoSEQ multiplex PCR, lists solely in-frame clones and lacks some. The sample is made up of around 74,000 clones, and the top ten hold roughly an eighth of it. The sample was PBMCs. The source of these receptors is a man aged 50-59 years in good health and CMV-seropositive.

The gene calls are TRBV6-1 and TRBJ2-5; tentative D call: TRBD2 (5 bases). CDR3 length: 11 residues. The V gene's germline CDR1 is MNHNS and CDR2 SASEGT. Trimming stripped 4 bases from V and 5 bases from J, with 5 bases between. The CDR3 loop reads CASSGGETQYF. DNA of the CDR3: TGTGCCAGCAGTGGAGGGGAGACCCAGTACTTC.

The CDR3: CASSHTGVTNTGELFF. The CDR3 nucleotides read TGCGCCAGCAGCCATACGGGGGTCACCAACACCGGGGAGCTGTTTTTT. V gene TRBV5-1 combines with J gene TRBJ2-2; D is perhaps TRBD2 (6 bases). V lost 4 bases and J lost 2, with 15 bases in between. The germline V gene has CDR1 SGHRS and CDR2 YFSETQ. The CDR3 totals 16 residues.

The chain combines TRBV5-1 with TRBJ1-1; TRBD1 matches at 9 bases. The junction had 3 bases not matched to a gene; V was cut back by 2 bases and J by 4 bases. This CDR3 comprises 14 residues. Per the germline V gene, CDR1 is SGHRS and CDR2 is YFSETQ. CDR3 residues: CASSLLTGGTEAFF. The DNA for the CDR3 is TGCGCCAGCAGCTTATTGACAGGGGGCACTGAAGCTTTCTTT. Variable domain in full (rest from reference TRBV5-1 and TRBJ1-1): KAGVTQTPRYLIKTRGQQVTLSCSPISGHRSVSWYQQTPGQGLQFLFEYFSETQRNKGNFPGRFSGRQFSNSRSEMNVSTLELGDSALYLCASSLLTGGTEAFFGQGTRLTVV.

V and J are TRBV2 and TRBJ1-5; weak D call: TRBD1 (5 bases). Trimming stripped 9 bases from V and 5 bases from J, with 17 bases between. The CDR3 loop spans 14 amino acids. Germline CDR1 and CDR2: SNHLY and FYNNEI. CDR3 in DNA: TGTGCCAGTACCTCGGGGGAAGGCTATCAGCCCCAGCATTTT. Translation: CASTSGEGYQPQHF. Using reference TRBV2 and TRBJ1-5 for the parts outside the CDR3, the full variable domain is EPEVTQTPSHQVTQMGQEVILRCVPISNHLYFYWYRQILGQKVEFLVSFYNNEISEKSEIFDDQFSVERPDGSNFTLKIRSTKLEDSAMYFCASTSGEGYQPQHFGDGTRLSIL.

The chain carries TRBV5-3 and TRBJ2-5, with 11 bases aligning to TRBD2. TRBV5-3 is placed among ORFs of uncertain function. The CDR3 loop spans 18 amino acids. Germline trimming cut 4 bases from V and 5 bases from J; bases unmatched to any gene: 16. CDR3 loop: CARSHLEGSGRAWETQYF. The CDR3 DNA sequence: TGTGCCAGAAGCCACTTAGAGGGTAGCGGGAGGGCCTGGGAGACCCAGTACTTC.

The genes are TRBV28 and TRBJ2-7; 10 positions match TRBD2. Germline values: CDR1 MDHEN, CDR2 SYDVKM. V lost 8 bases and J lost 4; bases outside the gene matches: 5. This CDR3 is built from 13 residues. CDR3 DNA: TGTGCCAGCTCTAGCGGGAGTGGGTACGAGCAGTACTTC. Protein product: CASSSGSGYEQYF.

The gene calls are TRBV19 and TRBJ2-7, with D unclear. The germline V gene has CDR1 LNHDA and CDR2 SQIVND (reference sequence). The CDR3 spans 14 residues. Trimming pared 6 bases from V and 0 bases from J, leaving 12 bases between. The CDR3 is CASSPRGPSYEQYF. The CDR3 nucleotides are TGTGCCAGTAGCCCTCGTGGGCCCTCCTACGAGCAGTACTTC. The variable domain in full, completed from reference TRBV19 and TRBJ2-7, reads DGGITQSPKYLFRKEGQNVTLSCEQNLNHDAMYWYRQDPGQGLRLIYYSQIVNDFQKGDIAEGYSVSREKKESFPLTVTSAQKNPTAFYLCASSPRGPSYEQYFGPGTRLTVT.

With respect to this clone: Other DNA sequences in the same sample also yield this CDR3. The chain employs TRBV19 and TRBJ2-3; 7 bases fit TRBD2. This CDR3 has 18 residues. Germline V CDR1 and CDR2: LNHDA, SQIVND (reference sequence). The CDR3 sequence is CALRKLEGLAVSTDTQYF. The CDR3 region has the DNA TGTGCTCTAAGGAAGTTGGAGGGTCTAGCGGTTAGCACAGATACGCAGTATTTT.

The chain employs TRBV29-1 and TRBJ1-5; 9 bases match TRBD1. Germline trimming cut 3 bases from V and 6 bases from J; bases unmatched to any gene: 3. The CDR3 contains 13 residues. Germline V lookup: CDR1 SQVTM, CDR2 ANQGSEA. CDR3 protein: CSVELGQGQPQHF. The CDR3, as DNA: TGCAGCGTTGAGTTGGGACAGGGTCAGCCCCAGCATTTT.

V gene TRBV6-5 combines with J gene TRBJ2-5, with 10 positions matching TRBD1. The junction had 3 bases not matched to a gene; V was cut back by 0 bases and J by 5 bases. This CDR3 region has 15 residues. Germline loops: CDR1 MNHEY, CDR2 SVGAGI. The CDR3 is CASSYSRTGGETQYF. In DNA, the CDR3 is TGTGCCAGCAGTTACTCGAGGACAGGGGGGGAGACCCAGTACTTC.

CDR3 loop: CASRPPGVSRTTEAFF. CDR3 in DNA: TGTGCCAGCAGACCGCCGGGGGTCTCGAGGACGACTGAAGCTTTCTTT. The chain has TRBV7-9 and TRBJ1-1; perhaps TRBD1 as D (5 bases). The CDR3 is 16 amino acids. V lost 6 bases, J lost 5 bases, and 22 bases lay in between. Germline V gene lookup returns CDR1 SEHNR and CDR2 FQNEAQ (reference sequence).

This chain uses TRBV4-1 with TRBJ2-5; tentatively, D is TRBD2 (5 bases). Germline CDR1 and CDR2: MGHRA and YSYEKL. V dropped 1 base and J dropped 5 bases, with 11 bases sitting between them. CDR3 length equals 14 residues. The CDR3 is CASSQGTARETQYF. The DNA for the CDR3 is TGCGCCAGCAGCCAAGGGACTGCCCGGGAGACCCAGTACTTC.

CDR3 sequence: CASSDRQGYGYTF. The CDR3 DNA reads as TGTGCCAGCAGTGATAGACAGGGCTATGGCTACACCTTC. The rearrangement links TRBV6-1 to TRBJ1-2, with 7 nucleotides matching TRBD1. CDR3 length: 13 amino acids. Germline trimming cut 3 bases from V and 4 bases from J; bases unmatched to any gene: 2. Germline-derived CDR1 and CDR2 are MNHNS and SASEGT.

The chain joins TRBV4-1 to TRBJ1-1, with D tentatively TRBD1 (5 bases). Trimming removed 0 bases from V and 6 bases from J, with 8 bases in between. Germline-derived CDR1 and CDR2 are MGHRA and YSYEKL. This CDR3 contains 13 residues. CDR3 DNA sequence: TGCGCCAGCAGCCAAGAACGGGGGGCTGAAGCTTTCTTT. Translation: CASSQERGAEAFF.

This chain joins TRBV5-8 and TRBJ1-2, with TRBD1 as a possible D gene (5 bases). CDR3 length: 13 residues. Germline V gene data show CDR1 as SGHTS and CDR2 as YDEGEE. The V end was cut by 2 bases, the J end by 6 bases, with 11 bases between. CDR3 in DNA: TGTGCCAGCAGCTTCGCTGAGACAGATGGCTACACCTTC. This codes for CASSFAETDGYTF. Full variable domain (outside the CDR3, taken from reference TRBV5-8 and TRBJ1-2): EAGVTQSPTHLIKTRGQQATLRCSPISGHTSVYWYQQALGLGLQFLLWYDEGEERNRGNFPPRFSGRQFPNYSSELNVNALELEDSALYLCASSFAETDGYTFGSGTRLTVV.

The chain uses TRBV2 and TRBJ1-5; D possibly corresponds to TRBD1 (6 bases). The V and J ends lost 6 bases and 3 bases respectively, with 12 bases between them. Germline V gives CDR1 SNHLY, CDR2 FYNNEI. CDR3 length: 14 residues. Here the CDR3 reads CASSPGQTNQPQHF. As DNA, the CDR3 is TGTGCCAGCAGCCCAGGACAGACCAATCAGCCCCAGCATTTT.

This sequence joins TRBV7-8 and TRBJ2-7; 7 nucleotides match TRBD1. CDR1 SGHVS and CDR2 FQNEAQ come from the germline V gene. With 5 bases clipped from V and 6 bases from J, the junction kept 10 bases outside the gene matches. CDR3 length: 14 residues. The CDR3 protein is CASSPGTGVSEQYV. DNA for the CDR3: TGTGCCAGCAGCCCCGGTACAGGGGTGAGCGAGCAGTACGTC.

This sequence joins TRBV7-7 and TRBJ2-6; D gene uncertain. Trimming took off 4 bases at V and 1 base at J, with 5 bases between the two ends. This CDR3 is 14 amino acids long. The V gene's germline CDR1 is SSHAT and CDR2 FNYEAQ (reference sequence). The CDR3 loop reads CASSSGSGANVLTF. The DNA of the CDR3 is TGTGCCAGCAGCTCCGGTTCTGGGGCCAACGTCCTGACTTTC.

J is TRBJ2-3 and V is TRBV5-1, with a weak D call TRBD1 (6 bases). This CDR3 has 15 residues. Trimming removed 2 bases from V and 0 bases from J, with 10 bases in between. Germline V gene lookup returns CDR1 SGHRS and CDR2 YFSETQ. The CDR3 sequence: CASSFDRTSTDTQYF. The CDR3 nucleotides read TGCGCCAGCAGCTTCGACAGGACTAGCACAGATACGCAGTATTTT. Variable domain in full (rest from reference TRBV5-1 and TRBJ2-3): KAGVTQTPRYLIKTRGQQVTLSCSPISGHRSVSWYQQTPGQGLQFLFEYFSETQRNKGNFPGRFSGRQFSNSRSEMNVSTLELGDSALYLCASSFDRTSTDTQYFGPGTRLTVL.

The chain links TRBV7-9 to TRBJ2-7; TRBD2 might be the D (5 bases). Germline assignment: CDR1 SEHNR and CDR2 FQNEAQ (reference sequence). V was shortened by 1 base and J by 10 bases, with 11 bases between the two germline ends. This CDR3 comprises 12 residues. The CDR3 DNA is TGTGCCAGCAGCTTAGGGGCGGGCGATCAGTACTTC. It is translated as CASSLGAGDQYF.

The chain employs TRBV6-4 and TRBJ2-3, with 9 bases matching TRBD2. There are 14 residues in the CDR3. V lost 6 bases and J lost 1; bases outside the gene matches: 2. CDR1 MRHNA and CDR2 SNTAGT come from the germline V gene. The CDR3 DNA sequence: TGTGCCAGCAGCCCTAGCGGGGGCACAGATACGCAGTATTTT. Its protein is CASSPSGGTDTQYF.

As regards this clone: This sample also contains other DNA sequences that code for the same CDR3. The chain combines TRBV18 with TRBJ1-1; 8 positions agree with TRBD1. J lost 6 bases, V lost 6 bases, and 3 bases had no gene match. The CDR3 runs 12 residues. Germline V gene lookup returns CDR1 KGHSH and CDR2 LQKENI. In DNA, the CDR3 is TGTGCCAGCTCGTTACAGGGGGCTGAAGCTTTCTTT. It yields the protein CASSLQGAEAFF.

The chain carries TRBV7-9 and TRBJ2-7; a weak D match, TRBD1 (6 bases). CDR1 is SEHNR, CDR2 FQNEAQ, per germline (reference sequence). This CDR3 has 13 amino acids. Trimming stripped 4 bases from V and 7 bases from J, with 14 bases between. Here the CDR3 DNA reads TGTGCCAGCAGCTCGCAGGGGTTAGGGGAGCAGTACGTC. Protein product: CASSSQGLGEQYV.